This T cell receptor beta chain was documented in a study of blood T cell repertoires in COVID-19. Study overall: The analysed material was cDNA or gDNA that came from T cells, B-cell-depleted T cells, or PBMCs.

Original methodology: Researchers report that nucleated cell counts were estimated from reference gene primer amplification. The data were produced by immunoSEQ multiplex PCR, yet TCRdb's version contains in-frame clones alone and is incomplete. The V and J calls and clone size are taken from that table; D and trimming were inferred from the DNA. The sample consists of some 180,000 clones, roughly 84% of them appearing once. This clone is a singleton in its sample. The study recruited people aged roughly 18 to 89 years across roughly 25 US areas. Material for sequencing was PBMCs or T cells enriched from blood (not recorded which). The TCR was taken from a woman between 25 and 40 years old who had been exposed to COVID-19.

The CDR3, as DNA: TGTGCCAGCAGCCTCGACAGGGAGAGGGGCTACACCTTC. This codes for CASSLDRERGYTF. The rearrangement uses TRBV6-5 and TRBJ1-2; 7 nucleotides match TRBD1. The V and J ends lost 6 bases and 8 bases, in that order; junction bases with no gene match: 9. In germline, CDR1 is MNHEY, CDR2 SVGAGI. The length of the CDR3 is 13 residues.